These T cell receptor beta chains were read from a single sample in a study of T cell responses to AZD1222 COVID-19 vaccine. Here immunoSEQ multiplex PCR was the method, and the copy in TCRdb shows in-frame clones only, minus some. The sample consists of roughly 150,000 clones, roughly 91% of them appearing once. The input for sequencing was peripheral blood, taken 28 days after the second AZD1222 dose. The origin of the receptors is an adult who received the AZD1222 COVID-19 vaccine. Both conserved end residues are part of each CDR3. Fields, in order: D gene, V gene, clone size, J gene, CDR3 DNA, CDR3 protein. D genes are given only for firm matches. Clone size is shown for a subset of rows, as once, few, many or a class of expanded clone.

TRBD1	TRBV27	.	TRBJ1-5	TGTGCCAGCAGACCCGGGACAGGGGGCCGTCAGCCCCAGCATTTT	CASRPGTGGRQPQHF
TRBD2	TRBV24-1	.	TRBJ2-1	TGTGCCACCAGTGCCCCTAGCGGGGAATTAAAGGGTTCCTACAATGAGCAGTTCTTC	CATSAPSGELKGSYNEQFF
TRBD1	TRBV19	.	TRBJ1-5	TGTGCCAGTAGTGTTTCCGGGACAGCCTACAATCAGCCCCAGCATTTT	CASSVSGTAYNQPQHF
.	TRBV20-1	.	TRBJ1-6	TGCAGTGCTAGTGAGAGCTCCTATAATTCACCCCTCCACTTT	CSASESSYNSPLHF
.	TRBV7-2	.	TRBJ2-7	TGTGCCAGCAGCTTACAGGGAGGGGGGTTCTACGAGCAGTACTTC	CASSLQGGGFYEQYF
TRBD1	TRBV7-6	.	TRBJ2-2	TGTGCCAGCAGCCGGGACAGGGGGCGAAACGGGGAGCTGTTTTTT	CASSRDRGRNGELFF
.	TRBV5-8	.	TRBJ2-7	TGTGCCAGCAGCTTGGGGGGGCGGAGTTATGAGCAGTACTTC	CASSLGGRSYEQYF
.	TRBV30	few	TRBJ1-5	TGTGCCTGGGCAGACAGTCGCAATCAGCCCCAGCATTTT	CAWADSRNQPQHF
.	TRBV27	.	TRBJ2-7	TGTGCCAGCAGTTTTCTCCGGGACAAGAACTACGAGCAGTACTTC	CASSFLRDKNYEQYF
TRBD1	TRBV28	.	TRBJ2-5	TGTGCCAGCAGCACCAAGTACAGGGGGCGAGTGAAGACCCAGTACTTC	CASSTKYRGRVKTQYF
.	TRBV7-2	.	TRBJ1-6	TGTGCCAGCAGCTTAGAGCAGAATTCATATTCACCCCTCCACTTT	CASSLEQNSYSPLHF
TRBD1	TRBV19	.	TRBJ1-5	TGTGCCAGTAGTGCCTCAGGGGGCGGCAATCAGCCCCAGCATTTT	CASSASGGGNQPQHF
.	TRBV6-1	.	TRBJ2-4	TGTGCCAGCAGTGAAAACCCTAAATCAGGGGTATTAGCCAAAAACATTCAGTACTTC	CASSENPKSGVLAKNIQYF
.	TRBV10-2	.	TRBJ2-2	TGCGCCAGCAGTAGGACTGGAAACACCGGGGAGCTGTTTTTT	CASSRTGNTGELFF
.	TRBV5-4	once	TRBJ2-7	TGTGCCAGCAGCCGTAGACAGGACTCCTACGAGCAGTACTTC	CASSRRQDSYEQYF
.	TRBV18	.	TRBJ2-7	TGTGCCAGCTCACCCGGACATACTGGCCCCTACGAGCAGTACTTC	CASSPGHTGPYEQYF
TRBD1	TRBV5-3	.	TRBJ1-5	TGTGCCAGAAGTGGGACAGTCAACAATCAGCCCCAGCATTTT	CARSGTVNNQPQHF
.	TRBV6-5	.	TRBJ2-5	TGTGCCAGCAGGGGCACGTATAGGAGAGAAGAGACCCAGTACTTC	CASRGTYRREETQYF
.	TRBV19	.	TRBJ1-5	TGTGCCAGTAGTATGCCCTCCCGTGCAGGGGCATTGAGTCAGCCCCAGCATTTT	CASSMPSRAGALSQPQHF
.	TRBV6-1	.	TRBJ1-5	TGTGCCAGCAGTGCTCATATCGGGGCAGGAGGAGGTCAGCCCCAGCATTTT	CASSAHIGAGGGQPQHF
TRBD1	TRBV6-1	.	TRBJ1-6	TGTGCCAGCAGTGAATTAACAGGGGGTGTTAATTCACCCCTCCACTTT	CASSELTGGVNSPLHF
.	TRBV19	once	TRBJ2-5	TGTGCCAGTAGTTCCTCGGACACGATAGAGACCCAGTACTTC	CASSSSDTIETQYF
TRBD1	TRBV7-2	.	TRBJ2-7	TGTGCCAGCAGGTCCGGGACAGGGACTTACGAGCAGTACTTC	CASRSGTGTYEQYF
.	TRBV29-1	.	TRBJ2-7	TGCAGCGCTGCCAGTTCCTCCTACGAGCAGTACTTC	CSAASSSYEQYF
.	TRBV28	once	TRBJ1-4	TGTGCCAGCATAGGGTTATTTGAAAAACTGTTTTTT	CASIGLFEKLFF
.	TRBV7-2	.	TRBJ1-1	TGTGCCAGCAGGTCCGGCCAGGGCACTGAAGCTTTCTTT	CASRSGQGTEAFF
TRBD2	TRBV6-5	.	TRBJ2-1	TGTGCCAGCAGTTCCGGGACTAGCGGGTATAATGAGCAGTTCTTC	CASSSGTSGYNEQFF
TRBD2	TRBV19	.	TRBJ2-1	TGTGCCAGTAGTAGCCTCACTAGCGGGAGGGCCACGGGTGAGCAGTTCTTC	CASSSLTSGRATGEQFF
.	TRBV27	.	TRBJ1-2	TGTGCCAGCAGATCTGACAGATATGGCTACACCTTC	CASRSDRYGYTF
TRBD1	TRBV30	once	TRBJ1-5	TGTGCCTGGAGTCCCGGGACAGGCAATCAGCCCCAGCATTTT	CAWSPGTGNQPQHF
.	TRBV5-1	.	TRBJ2-1	TGCGCCAGCAGCTGGGGAGGTTACAATGAGCAGTTCTTC	CASSWGGYNEQFF
TRBD1	TRBV11-3	.	TRBJ1-5	TGTGCCAGGGGACAGGGGTTTTTGGATCAGCCCCAGCATTTT	CARGQGFLDQPQHF
.	TRBV6-2/TRBV6-3	.	TRBJ1-1	TGTGCCAGCAGCCTCATCGCCGGTAACACTGAAGCTTTCTTT	CASSLIAGNTEAFF
TRBD1	TRBV3-1/TRBV3-2	.	TRBJ1-3	TGTGCCAGCAGCCGCCCGTTTCGGACAGGGACTGGAAACACCATATATTTT	CASSRPFRTGTGNTIYF
TRBD1	TRBV19	once	TRBJ1-5	TGTGCCAGTAGCACGACAGGGCTGGGTCAGCCCCAGCATTTT	CASSTTGLGQPQHF
.	TRBV21-1	once	TRBJ1-2	TGTGCCAGGACGTCTGGCCATCCCGGTGGAGGCTACACCTTC	CARTSGHPGGGYTF
.	TRBV28	.	TRBJ1-2	TGTGCCAGCAGTTTACCGGGAATAGATGGCTACACCTTC	CASSLPGIDGYTF
.	TRBV7-9	.	TRBJ1-4	TGTGCCAGCAGCTTTGGGCTACCGTACGGTGAAAAACTGTTTTTT	CASSFGLPYGEKLFF
TRBD2	TRBV3-1/TRBV3-2	.	TRBJ2-2	TGTGCCAGCAGCCTGGGACTAGCGGAACCTAAGAACACCGGGGAGCTGTTTTTT	CASSLGLAEPKNTGELFF
.	TRBV7-2	once	TRBJ2-5	TGTGCCAGCAGCTTGAACGGGGGCCGAGAGACCCAGTACTTC	CASSLNGGRETQYF
.	TRBV7-2	.	TRBJ1-2	TGTGCCAGCAGCCCCCAGTCCCACAGGGTGGACTATGGCTACACCTTC	CASSPQSHRVDYGYTF
.	TRBV10-1	.	TRBJ2-2	TGCGCCAGCAAAACGGGGGCCGGGGAGCTGTTTTTT	CASKTGAGELFF
TRBD1	TRBV4-2	few	TRBJ2-7	TGTGCCAGCAGCGTACCCGGGACAGGGTCCTACGAGCAGTACTTC	CASSVPGTGSYEQYF
.	TRBV7-3	.	TRBJ1-3	TGTGCCAGCAGCTTACAGGGCTCTGGAAACACCATATATTTT	CASSLQGSGNTIYF
TRBD2	TRBV5-4	.	TRBJ2-3	TGTGCCAGCAGCAGGACTAGCGGGGGAGGGACAGATACGCAGTATTTT	CASSRTSGGGTDTQYF
TRBD2	TRBV9	.	TRBJ2-1	TGTGCCAGCAGCGTAGGAGGGACTAGCGGGAGGGCCGGCAATGAGCAGTTCTTC	CASSVGGTSGRAGNEQFF
.	TRBV7-2	.	TRBJ1-5	TGTGCCAGCAGCTTAGAGGTATCAGGGTATCAGCCCCAGCATTTT	CASSLEVSGYQPQHF
TRBD2	TRBV7-3	.	TRBJ2-1	TGTGCCAGCAGCCCAGGACTAGCAGGGTTGTCCTACAATGAGCAGTTCTTC	CASSPGLAGLSYNEQFF
.	TRBV2	.	TRBJ2-5	TGTGCCAGCAGTGTTCAGAAGACCCAGTACTTC	CASSVQKTQYF
.	TRBV30	.	TRBJ1-3	TGTGCCTGGAGCCTCTCTGGAAACACCATATATTTT	CAWSLSGNTIYF
TRBD1	TRBV6-6	.	TRBJ1-5	TGTGCCAGCAGTTCCAGACAGGGCCTGGGCGGGCAGCCCCAGCATTTT	CASSSRQGLGGQPQHF
.	TRBV28	.	TRBJ1-1	TGTGCCAGCACACAGGACCTAAACACTGAAGCTTTCTTT	CASTQDLNTEAFF
.	TRBV5-5	.	TRBJ1-5	TGTGCCAGCAGACTTGTGGGGGAGAATCAGCCCCAGCATTTT	CASRLVGENQPQHF
.	TRBV15	.	TRBJ2-7	TGTGCCACCAGCTTGGACATTTACGAGCAGTACTTC	CATSLDIYEQYF
.	TRBV3-1/TRBV3-2	.	TRBJ1-5	TGTGCCAGCAGCCCCGCCCGGGATCCAGCTCTGAAGCCCCAGCATTTT	CASSPARDPALKPQHF
.	TRBV19	.	TRBJ2-5	TGTGCCAGTAGTATGGCAGGGCCGGAGACCCAGTACTTC	CASSMAGPETQYF
.	TRBV28	.	TRBJ2-4	TGTGCCGCAAGGGAGACTCCTTACTTC	CAARETPYF
TRBD1	TRBV28	.	TRBJ2-6	TGTGCCAGCAGTTTACTAGGACAGGCGAATCCTTCTGGGGCCAACGTCCTGACTTTC	CASSLLGQANPSGANVLTF
.	TRBV6-6	.	TRBJ2-7	TGTGCCAGCAGGGATACAGGGAGCTCCTACGAGCAGTACTTC	CASRDTGSSYEQYF
.	TRBV25-1	.	TRBJ1-3	TGTGCCAGCAGCTGGAGGGGTACTGGAAACACCATATATTTT	CASSWRGTGNTIYF